A single sample is the source of the 2 T cell receptor beta chains below, sequenced in a study of T-cell reconstitution after alpha-beta-depleted transplantation in children. Preparation of the TCRbeta library was carried out with unique molecular identifiers. TCRdb recomputed calls from the PCR reads with MiXCR, one row per CDR3 protein. Altogether 450,000 to 550,000 distinct CDR3 sequences are present, approximately 10% being singletons, with the ten largest covering around 15%. This specimen was PBMCs, mostly from graft donor cells, taken 180 days after TCRalphabeta/CD19-depleted stem cell transplant. The receptors come from a female patient aged 2-10 years who had a stem cell transplant for aplastic anemia, so the T cells may come from the graft donor.

This rearrangement joins TRBV4-3 to TRBJ2-2; 11 nucleotides match TRBD1. Germline V gene sequence: CDR1 LGHNA, CDR2 YSLEER. The V and J ends lost 4 bases and 3 bases, in that order; junction bases with no gene match: 7. The CDR3 sequence is 17 residues long. The CDR3 coding sequence is TGCGCCAGCAGCCTAAGGACAGGGGGCTGGGACACCGGGGAGCTGTTTTTT. Residues: CASSLRTGGWDTGELFF.

This clonotype has more than one count but fewer than ten. This chain uses TRBV5-1 with TRBJ1-4, with D perhaps TRBD1 (5 bases). V dropped 3 bases and J dropped 2 bases, with 14 bases sitting between them. CDR1 and CDR2 from the germline V gene are SGHRS and YFSETQ. The CDR3 consists of 16 residues. CDR3 in DNA: TGCGCCAGCAGCTCCCTCGGAGGGGCGACTAATGAAAAACTGTTTTTT. It translates to CASSSLGGATNEKLFF.